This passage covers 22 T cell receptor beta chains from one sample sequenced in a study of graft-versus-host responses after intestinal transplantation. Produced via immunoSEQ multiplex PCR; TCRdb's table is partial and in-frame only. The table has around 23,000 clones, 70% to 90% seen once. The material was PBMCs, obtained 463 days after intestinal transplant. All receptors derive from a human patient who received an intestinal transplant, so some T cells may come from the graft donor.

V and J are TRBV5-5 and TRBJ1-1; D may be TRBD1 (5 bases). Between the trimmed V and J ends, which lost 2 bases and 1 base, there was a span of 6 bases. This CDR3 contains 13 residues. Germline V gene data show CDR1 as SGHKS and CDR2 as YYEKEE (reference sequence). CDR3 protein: CASSFGANTEAFF. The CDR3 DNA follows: TGTGCCAGCAGCTTCGGGGCGAACACTGAAGCTTTCTTT.

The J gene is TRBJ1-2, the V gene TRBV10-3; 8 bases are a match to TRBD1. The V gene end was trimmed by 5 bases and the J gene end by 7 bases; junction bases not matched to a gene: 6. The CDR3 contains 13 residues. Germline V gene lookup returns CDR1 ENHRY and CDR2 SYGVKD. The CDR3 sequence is CAISSGGAGGYTF. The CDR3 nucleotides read TGTGCCATCAGTTCAGGGGGCGCGGGTGGCTACACCTTC.

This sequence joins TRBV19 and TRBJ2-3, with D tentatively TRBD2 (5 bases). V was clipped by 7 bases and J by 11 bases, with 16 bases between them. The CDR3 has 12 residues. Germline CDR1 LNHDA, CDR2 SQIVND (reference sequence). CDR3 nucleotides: TGTGCCAGTAATTTAAGGAGGACTCGGCAGTATTTT. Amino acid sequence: CASNLRRTRQYF.

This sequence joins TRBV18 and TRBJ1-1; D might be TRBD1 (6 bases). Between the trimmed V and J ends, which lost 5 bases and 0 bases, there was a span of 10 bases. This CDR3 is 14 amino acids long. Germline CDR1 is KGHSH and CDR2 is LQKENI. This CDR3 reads CASSLTGVNTEAFF. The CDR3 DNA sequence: TGTGCCAGCTCATTGACAGGAGTGAACACTGAAGCTTTCTTT.

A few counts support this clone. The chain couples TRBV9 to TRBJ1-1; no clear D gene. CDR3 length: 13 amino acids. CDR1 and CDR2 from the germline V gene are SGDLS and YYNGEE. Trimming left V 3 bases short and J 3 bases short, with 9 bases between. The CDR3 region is CASSANFYTEAFF. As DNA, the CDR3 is TGTGCCAGCAGCGCCAACTTCTACACTGAAGCTTTCTTT.

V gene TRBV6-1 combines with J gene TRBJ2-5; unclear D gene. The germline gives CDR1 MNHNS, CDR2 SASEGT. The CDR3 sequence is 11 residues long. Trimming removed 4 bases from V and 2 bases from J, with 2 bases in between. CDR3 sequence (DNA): TGTGCCAGCAGTGTTCAAGAGACCCAGTACTTC. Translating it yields CASSVQETQYF.

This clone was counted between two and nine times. The CDR3 is CASSYRFGEQYF. CDR3 sequence (DNA): TGTGCCAGCAGTTACAGGTTCGGCGAGCAGTACTTC. The gene calls are TRBV6-6 and TRBJ2-7, with D hard to call. V lost 2 bases and J lost 6, with 8 bases in between. Germline CDR1 reads MNHNY; CDR2 reads SVGAGI (reference sequence). The CDR3 totals 12 residues.

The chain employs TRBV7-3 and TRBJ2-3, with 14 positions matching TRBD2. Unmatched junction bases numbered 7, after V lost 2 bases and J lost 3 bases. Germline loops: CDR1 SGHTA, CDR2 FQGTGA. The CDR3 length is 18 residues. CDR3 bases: TGTGCCAGCAGCTTAGAGGGGGGACTAGCGGGAGTTACAGATACGCAGTATTTT. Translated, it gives CASSLEGGLAGVTDTQYF.

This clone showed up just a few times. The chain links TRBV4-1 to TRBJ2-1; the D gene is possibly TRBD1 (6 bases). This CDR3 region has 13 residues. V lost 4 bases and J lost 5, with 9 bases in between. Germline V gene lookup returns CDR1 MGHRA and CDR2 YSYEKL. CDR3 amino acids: CASSPTGNNEQFF. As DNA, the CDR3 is TGCGCCAGCAGCCCCACAGGGAACAATGAGCAGTTCTTC.

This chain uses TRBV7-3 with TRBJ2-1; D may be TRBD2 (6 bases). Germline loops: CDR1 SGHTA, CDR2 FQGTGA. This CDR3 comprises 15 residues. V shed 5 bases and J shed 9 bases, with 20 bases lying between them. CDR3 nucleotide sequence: TGTGCCAGCAGCGCAACGGGACTTGTCTTCGGTGAGCAGTTCTTC. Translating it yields CASSATGLVFGEQFF.

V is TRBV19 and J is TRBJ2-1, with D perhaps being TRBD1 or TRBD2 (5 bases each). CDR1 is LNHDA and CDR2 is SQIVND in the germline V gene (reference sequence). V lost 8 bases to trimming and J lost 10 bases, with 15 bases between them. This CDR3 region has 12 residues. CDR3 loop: CASQIGAAEQFF. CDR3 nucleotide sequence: TGTGCCAGTCAAATCGGGGCTGCGGAGCAGTTCTTC.

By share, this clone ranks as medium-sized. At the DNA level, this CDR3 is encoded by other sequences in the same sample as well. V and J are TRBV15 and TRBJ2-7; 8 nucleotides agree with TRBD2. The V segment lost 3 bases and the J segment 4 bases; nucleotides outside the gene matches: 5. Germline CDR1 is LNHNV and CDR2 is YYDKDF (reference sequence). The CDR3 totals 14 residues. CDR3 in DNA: TGTGCCACCAGCAGGGCGCGGGGGGCTTACGAGCAGTACTTC. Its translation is CATSRARGAYEQYF.

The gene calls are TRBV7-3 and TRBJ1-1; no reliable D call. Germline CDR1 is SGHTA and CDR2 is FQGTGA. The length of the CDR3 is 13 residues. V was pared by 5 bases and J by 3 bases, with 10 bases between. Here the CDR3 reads CASSPNKDTEAFF. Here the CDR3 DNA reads TGTGCCAGCAGCCCCAACAAGGACACTGAAGCTTTCTTT.

The CDR3 coding sequence is TGTGCCAGCAGGCCCAGGGAGAGGACAGGGGGCGGCGAGCAGTACTTC. Protein: CASRPRERTGGGEQYF. The V call is TRBV7-9, the J call TRBJ2-7; 11 nucleotides match TRBD1. Germline V CDR1 and CDR2: SEHNR, FQNEAQ (reference sequence). The J segment lost 6 bases and the V segment lost 6 bases, leaving 13 bases of the junction unmatched. This CDR3 has 16 amino acids. Together with reference TRBV7-9 and TRBJ2-7, the CDR3 gives the full variable domain: DTGVSQNPRHKITKRGQNVTFRCDPISEHNRLYWYRQTLGQGPEFLTYFQNEAQLEKSRLLSDRFSAERPKGSFSTLEIQRTEQGDSAMYLCASRPRERTGGGEQYFGPGTRLTVT.

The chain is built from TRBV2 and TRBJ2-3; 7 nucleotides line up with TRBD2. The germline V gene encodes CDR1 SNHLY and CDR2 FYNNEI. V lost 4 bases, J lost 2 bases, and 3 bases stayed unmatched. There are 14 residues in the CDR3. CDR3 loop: CASSVLAVTDTQYF. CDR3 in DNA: TGTGCCAGCAGTGTTCTAGCGGTCACAGATACGCAGTATTTT.

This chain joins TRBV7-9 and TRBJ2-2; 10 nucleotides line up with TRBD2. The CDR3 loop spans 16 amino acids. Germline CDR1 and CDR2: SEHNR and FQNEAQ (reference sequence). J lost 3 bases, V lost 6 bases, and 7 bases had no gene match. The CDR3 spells CASRSTSGKDTGELFF. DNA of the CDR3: TGTGCCAGCAGGTCCACTAGCGGGAAAGACACCGGGGAGCTGTTTTTT. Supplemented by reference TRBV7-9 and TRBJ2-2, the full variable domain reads DTGVSQNPRHKITKRGQNVTFRCDPISEHNRLYWYRQTLGQGPEFLTYFQNEAQLEKSRLLSDRFSAERPKGSFSTLEIQRTEQGDSAMYLCASRSTSGKDTGELFFGEGSRLTVL.

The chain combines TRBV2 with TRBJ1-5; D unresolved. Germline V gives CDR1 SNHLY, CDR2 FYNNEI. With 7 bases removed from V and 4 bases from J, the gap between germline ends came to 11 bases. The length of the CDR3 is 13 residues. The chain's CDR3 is CASTRLMNQPQHF. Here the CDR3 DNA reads TGTGCCAGCACTCGGCTGATGAATCAGCCCCAGCATTTT.

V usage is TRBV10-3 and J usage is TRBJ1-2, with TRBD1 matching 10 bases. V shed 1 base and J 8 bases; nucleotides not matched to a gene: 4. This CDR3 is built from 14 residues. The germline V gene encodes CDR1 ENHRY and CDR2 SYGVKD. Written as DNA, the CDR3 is TGTGCCATCAGTGAGTTGGGGGACAGGGGCGGCTACACCTTC. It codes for CAISELGDRGGYTF.

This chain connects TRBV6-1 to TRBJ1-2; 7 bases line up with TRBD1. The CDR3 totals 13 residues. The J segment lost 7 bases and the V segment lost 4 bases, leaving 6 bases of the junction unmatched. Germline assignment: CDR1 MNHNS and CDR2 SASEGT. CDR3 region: CASSAGTAGGYTF. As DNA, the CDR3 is TGTGCCAGCAGTGCCGGGACAGCGGGTGGCTACACCTTC.

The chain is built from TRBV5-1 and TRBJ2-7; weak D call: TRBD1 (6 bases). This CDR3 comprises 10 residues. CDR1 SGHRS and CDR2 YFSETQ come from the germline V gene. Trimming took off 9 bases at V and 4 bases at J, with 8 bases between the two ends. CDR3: CATDRYEQYF. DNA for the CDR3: TGCGCCACCGACAGGTACGAGCAGTACTTC.

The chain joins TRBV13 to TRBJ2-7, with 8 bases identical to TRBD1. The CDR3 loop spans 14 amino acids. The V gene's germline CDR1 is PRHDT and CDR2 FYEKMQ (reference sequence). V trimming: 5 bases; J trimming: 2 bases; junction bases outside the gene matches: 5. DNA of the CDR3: TGTGCCAGCAGCCCAGGACAGGGTACCTACGAGCAGTACTTC. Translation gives CASSPGQGTYEQYF.

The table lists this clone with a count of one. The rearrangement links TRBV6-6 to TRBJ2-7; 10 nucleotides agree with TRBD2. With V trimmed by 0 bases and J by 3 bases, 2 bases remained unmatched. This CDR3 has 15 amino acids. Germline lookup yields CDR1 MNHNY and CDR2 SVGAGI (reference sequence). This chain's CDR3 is CASSYSLAGDYEQYF. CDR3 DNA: TGTGCCAGCAGTTACTCCCTAGCGGGAGACTACGAGCAGTACTTC.